Below, one T cell receptor beta chain is given with its context. The sample holds other DNA sequences that translate to the same CDR3. Authors' data handling: Owing to the provision of junction-only sequences devoid of quality scores by immunoSEQ, filtering differed. Assay: immunoSEQ multiplex PCR; the TCRdb copy retains only in-frame clones and omits some. From that table come the V and J calls and clone size; the DNA was used to work out D and trimming. The data show 2 million to 3 million clones, 80% to 95% seen once. Trimming pared 2 bases from V and 7 bases from J, leaving 3 bases between. The CDR3 totals 11 residues. The germline CDR1 and CDR2 sequences are MDHEN and SYDVKM. This entry is derived from a study of shared clonotypes between healthy human individuals.

The sequence came from a man aged 18 to 29 in good health. Some clones in this sample may be carry-over from other donors' samples. Sequencing input: naive CD4+ T cells from PBMCs. Subset: CD45RA+ positively selected. This sequence joins TRBV28 and TRBJ1-5, with D hard to call. DNA for the CDR3: TGTGCCAGCAGTTTAGAACAGCCCCAGCATTTT. Encoded protein: CASSLEQPQHF.